The present TCR beta chain was sequenced within a study of CD8 T cells in ankylosing spondylitis (dated by TCRdb to about 2017). Study-level background: T cell receptor beta repertoires were profiled in healthy donors and ankylosing spondylitis patients so that disease-linked TCR variants could be found. The full study cohort comprised around 25 ankylosing spondylitis patients and 85 to 120 healthy donors. Peripheral blood samples were taken, and synovial fluid was additionally collected from ankylosing spondylitis patients. The study at large found these results: The disease-linked clones had a CD8+ phenotype and were found at relatively low frequencies in peripheral blood. Some TCR beta motif variants had previously been reported in synovial fluid and blood of reactive arthritis patients, which suggested common disease-initiation mechanisms. Blood from ankylosing spondylitis patients appeared to be characterized by a TCR beta motif made up of several highly homologous amino acid variants. According to the report, matched synovial fluid samples from ankylosing spondylitis patients were significantly enriched for the disease-linked clones.

V is pared back by 8 bases and J by 0 bases, with 9 bases lying between the germline termini. The germline V gene (reference sequence) sets CDR1 to SGHAT and CDR2 to FQDESV. Its CDR3 holds 13 amino acids, cysteine through phenylalanine. Only the CDR3 DNA is retained, 39 bases long and in frame from the first base. This clonotype was detected a few times. Its antigen is still unknown. Within one base of it there is no much larger clone, and no base qualities were kept. Sequencing instrument: Illumina HiSeq 2500. Quantitative 5'-RACE with molecular barcodes was used to prepare TCR beta libraries. From the authors' description of their analysis: A new computational method, built on a probabilistic model of VDJ rearrangement, was used to identify disease-linked TCR variants. TCRdb redid the processing of the public reads, applying fastp at Q25 and MiXCR, and retained in-frame beta chains. Each entry merges the rows of one CDR3 protein and shows their most common DNA and genes. These V and J calls derive from TCRdb rather than the authors' analysis. For this sample there are more than 650,000 distinct CDR3 sequences; 12% appear just once. The top ten hold about 0.49% of the sample.

Source material: blood, either unsorted or a sorted T cell fraction (not recorded which). This clonotype originated in a male donor with ankylosing spondylitis. The chain is made from TRBV11-1 and TRBJ2-3; a tentative D call is TRBD1 (6 bases match). The CDR3 protein is CASGQSSTDTQYF. The bases read TGTGCCAGCGGACAGTCTAGCACAGATACGCAGTATTTT.